These 24 T cell receptor beta chains share one sample of origin, sequenced in a study of metastatic and nonmetastatic thyroid tumors. TCRdb reanalyzed the PCR reads via MiXCR. The sample comprises around 40,000 clones, about 18% of which are singletons, and around 6.6% rests with the top ten. Every patient underwent thyroid surgery untreated. Sequencing was done on a sample of blood. The receptor source for this set is a male donor with papillary thyroid cancer or a benign thyroid nodule (not recorded which). Some clones in this sample may be carry-over from other donors' samples.

This clone was counted at least ten times. The chain combines TRBV27 with TRBJ2-1; TRBD1 matches at 7 bases. Germline V gene sequence: CDR1 MNHEY, CDR2 SMNVEV (reference sequence). V dropped 10 bases and J dropped 6; count of bases not matched to a gene: 6. This CDR3 contains 12 residues. The CDR3 bases are TGTGCCACCTCCCCAGGGGGCAATGAGCAGTTCTTC. It specifies CATSPGGNEQFF.

There are a few counts of this clone. The CDR3 nucleotides read TGTGCCAGCAGTTTATCCTCGGTTGATGAGCAGTTCTTC. Protein: CASSLSSVDEQFF. This chain links TRBV12-3 or TRBV12-4 with TRBJ2-1; D not resolved. With 2 bases removed from V and 8 bases from J, the gap between germline ends came to 10 bases. The CDR3 extends over 13 amino acids.

The sample holds many counts of this clone. A much larger clone differs by one base, so this may be a read error. The chain employs TRBV20-1 and TRBJ2-2; 8 bases are shared with TRBD1. The CDR3 has 16 residues. V shed 1 base, J shed 1 base, and the junction held 5 bases outside the gene matches. The germline gives CDR1 DFQATT, CDR2 SNEGSKA (reference sequence). The CDR3: CSARGTGCENTGELFF. CDR3 DNA: TGCAGTGCTAGAGGGACAGGGTGTGAGAACACCGGGGAGCTGTTTTTT.

Many counts were recorded for this clone. The chain couples TRBV12-3 or TRBV12-4 to TRBJ2-1, with 9 bases lining up with TRBD2. With V trimmed by 8 bases and J by 3 bases, 8 bases remained unmatched. The CDR3 is 15 amino acids. CDR3 in DNA: TGTGCCAGCCGCGGTAGCGGGGGAATCTACAATGAGCAGTTCTTC. Its protein is CASRGSGGIYNEQFF.

In its sample, this clone was seen many times. CDR3 nucleotide sequence: TGCAGTGCTAGAGACCTGGGGAACGCAGGGGGCAATCAGCCCCAGCATTTT. Residues: CSARDLGNAGGNQPQHF. The rearrangement links TRBV20-1 to TRBJ1-5; possible D gene TRBD1, 6 bases. Germline-derived CDR1 and CDR2 are DFQATT and SNEGSKA (reference sequence). V gave up 0 bases and J gave up 2 bases, with 17 bases separating them. The CDR3 extends over 17 amino acids.

This clone has a count of ten or more. CDR3 DNA sequence: TGTGCCAGCAGCGAGACAGGGACTAGCGGCGCAGATACGCAGTATTTT. Amino acid sequence: CASSETGTSGADTQYF. This chain connects TRBV3-1 to TRBJ2-3; 11 nucleotides match TRBD2. The CDR3 spans 16 residues. V lost 5 bases and J lost 4; bases outside the gene matches: 8. Germline V gene lookup returns CDR1 LGHDT and CDR2 YNNKEL (reference sequence).

This clone came up many times. The CDR3 sequence: CASSQRLTKAYEQYF. In DNA form, the CDR3 reads TGTGCCAGCAGCCAGAGACTGACTAAAGCCTACGAGCAGTACTTC. V and J are TRBV7-8 and TRBJ2-7; D is perhaps TRBD2 (5 bases). This CDR3 region has 15 residues. V shed 5 bases and J shed 2 bases, with 16 bases lying between them. The germline V gene has CDR1 SGHVS and CDR2 FQNEAQ.

This clone was detected many times. This rearrangement joins TRBV3-1 to TRBJ1-2, with D possibly being TRBD1 (6 bases). Per the germline V gene, CDR1 is LGHDT and CDR2 is YNNKEL (reference sequence). Trimming removed 0 bases from V and 2 bases from J, with 13 bases in between. The CDR3 is 16 amino acids. Here the CDR3 reads CASSQEFPGANYGYTF. CDR3 in DNA: TGTGCCAGCAGCCAAGAATTTCCGGGGGCGAACTATGGCTACACCTTC.

This clone occurred many times. The chain carries TRBV7-9 and TRBJ1-4; no definite D call. This CDR3 has 12 residues. Trimming shortened V by 4 bases and J by 0 bases, and 0 bases separated the two germline ends. Germline V gives CDR1 SEHNR, CDR2 FQNEAQ (reference sequence). The CDR3 spells CASSSTNEKLFF. In nucleotides, the CDR3 is TGTGCCAGCAGCTCAACTAATGAAAAACTGTTTTTT.

This clone was counted ten times or more. V and J are TRBV7-9 and TRBJ2-3; 8 bases are a match to TRBD1. V lost 3 bases, J lost 4 bases, and 6 bases stayed unmatched. The CDR3 sequence is 15 residues long. Germline-derived CDR1 and CDR2 are SEHNR and FQNEAQ (reference sequence). CDR3 nucleotide sequence: TGTGCCAGCAGCTTGGGACAGGCGATCGCAGATACGCAGTATTTT. Protein: CASSLGQAIADTQYF. Complete variable domain (other parts from reference TRBV7-9 and TRBJ2-3): DTGVSQNPRHKITKRGQNVTFRCDPISEHNRLYWYRQTLGQGPEFLTYFQNEAQLEKSRLLSDRFSAERPKGSFSTLEIQRTEQGDSAMYLCASSLGQAIADTQYFGPGTRLTVL.

This clone was observed at least ten times. The chain employs TRBV6-1 and TRBJ2-3, with a possible D match to TRBD2 (6 bases). This CDR3 comprises 13 residues. V gave up 6 bases and J gave up 3 bases, with 10 bases separating them. Per germline, CDR1 MNHNS and CDR2 SASEGT. CDR3: CASRPGSTDTQYF. CDR3 coding DNA: TGTGCCAGCAGACCCGGGAGTACAGATACGCAGTATTTT.

The rearrangement joins TRBV20-1 to TRBJ1-1; 10 nucleotides align to TRBD1. Trimming cost V 3 bases and J 6 bases; bases outside gene matches: 7. CDR1 DFQATT and CDR2 SNEGSKA come from the germline V gene (reference sequence). The CDR3 contains 14 residues. The CDR3 sequence: CSARDRGRLAEAFF. CDR3 nucleotide sequence: TGCAGTGCTAGGGACAGGGGGAGGTTGGCTGAAGCTTTCTTT.

The V gene is TRBV18, the J gene TRBJ2-2; TRBD1 agrees at 8 bases. CDR3 length: 13 residues. Germline CDR1 KGHSH, CDR2 LQKENI. The V gene end was trimmed by 1 base and the J gene end by 13 bases; junction bases not matched to a gene: 5. The CDR3 nucleotides are TGTGCCAGCTCACCACGAGGACAGGGATCGCTGTTTTTT. It translates to CASSPRGQGSLFF.

This clone was seen many times. J is TRBJ2-5 and V is TRBV7-2; perhaps TRBD2 as D (6 bases). The V gene lost 0 bases and the J gene lost 5 bases, with 16 bases spanning the gap. Germline V gives CDR1 SGHTA, CDR2 FQGNSA. The length of the CDR3 is 16 residues. CDR3: CASSLAAGRTGETQYF. CDR3 sequence (DNA): TGTGCCAGCAGCTTAGCGGCGGGACGAACCGGGGAGACCCAGTACTTC.

V gene TRBV20-1 combines with J gene TRBJ2-1; TRBD2 is a possible D gene (5 bases). The ends were cut back, 6 bases at V and 9 bases at J, with 21 bases in the middle. The CDR3 length is 14 residues. Germline CDR1 is DFQATT and CDR2 is SNEGSKA (reference sequence). The CDR3 sequence: CSATVSQDLGEQFF. DNA of the CDR3: TGCAGTGCCACCGTATCCCAGGACTTGGGTGAGCAGTTCTTC.

The J gene is TRBJ1-2, the V gene TRBV30, with 8 bases matching TRBD1. After removal of 2 bases from V and 5 bases from J, the junction contained 7 bases not matched to a gene. Germline assignment: CDR1 GTSNPN and CDR2 SVGIG (reference sequence). The CDR3 consists of 14 residues. CDR3 sequence: CAWSIGQGDYGYTF. The CDR3 bases are TGTGCCTGGAGTATCGGACAGGGAGATTATGGCTACACCTTC.

By proportion, this clone is medium-sized. The V gene is TRBV6-4, the J gene TRBJ2-3; TRBD2 aligns across 12 bases. The CDR3 has 17 residues. CDR1 is MRHNA and CDR2 is SNTAGT in the germline V gene. The J segment lost 4 bases and the V segment lost 5 bases, leaving 10 bases of the junction unmatched. The CDR3 nucleotides are TGTGCCAGCAGTACCTCATCTAGCGGGGGGGGCGCAGATACGCAGTATTTT. Protein sequence: CASSTSSSGGGADTQYF.

By share, this clone ranks as medium-sized (0.01 to 0.1%). The chain is built from TRBV6-1 and TRBJ1-6; 8 nucleotides agree with TRBD1. V lost 7 bases and J lost 7; bases outside the gene matches: 6. CDR1 and CDR2 from the germline V gene are MNHNS and SASEGT. CDR3 length: 14 amino acids. The CDR3 DNA reads TGTGCCAGCACCACAGGGGGTTACAATTCACCCCTCCACTTT. It codes for CASTTGGYNSPLHF.

This clone was seen many times. This chain joins TRBV7-8 and TRBJ1-3; D remains ambiguous. Trimming removed 2 bases at V and 4 bases at J, with 9 bases between. The germline V gene encodes CDR1 SGHVS and CDR2 FQNEAQ. The CDR3 contains 14 residues. CDR3 loop: CASSLREMGNTIYF. CDR3 coding DNA: TGTGCCAGCAGCTTACGGGAGATGGGAAACACCATATATTTT.

This clone was observed a handful of times. This chain joins TRBV12-3 or TRBV12-4 and TRBJ2-7; 8 bases align to TRBD1. There are 14 residues in the CDR3. Trimming removed 6 bases from V and 5 bases from J; junction bases left unmatched: 9. The CDR3 sequence: CASRTWTGLHEQYF. CDR3 bases: TGTGCCAGCAGAACCTGGACAGGGCTCCACGAGCAGTACTTC.

By share of the sample, this clone is medium-sized (0.01 to 0.1%). The J gene is TRBJ2-7, the V gene TRBV10-3; 10 bases align to TRBD2. Trimming removed 8 bases from V and 1 base from J; junction bases left unmatched: 14. The germline V gene has CDR1 ENHRY and CDR2 SYGVKD. This CDR3 is built from 17 residues. CDR3 residues: CAIPKLLSGRASYEQYF. The CDR3 DNA is TGTGCCATCCCCAAGCTCCTCAGCGGGAGGGCGTCCTACGAGCAGTACTTC.

The gene calls are TRBV5-1 and TRBJ2-3, with TRBD1 identical over 7 bases. V was pared by 2 bases and J by 2 bases, with 5 bases of the junction left unmatched. CDR1 and CDR2 from the germline V gene are SGHRS and YFSETQ. The CDR3 sequence is 15 residues long. Written as DNA, the CDR3 is TGCGCCAGCAGCTTTGTGGGACAGTTCACAGATACGCAGTATTTT. Protein: CASSFVGQFTDTQYF.

This clone was found many times. The rearrangement links TRBV20-1 to TRBJ1-3; D is uncertain. The germline V gene has CDR1 DFQATT and CDR2 SNEGSKA (reference sequence). Trimming took off 2 bases at V and 0 bases at J, with 14 bases between the two ends. This CDR3 is built from 16 residues. The CDR3 reads CSARNPSDGSGNTIYF. CDR3 DNA: TGCAGTGCTAGAAATCCATCGGACGGCTCTGGAAACACCATATATTTT.

The rearrangement joins TRBV6-1 to TRBJ2-7; no clear D gene. Germline loops: CDR1 MNHNS, CDR2 SASEGT. The CDR3 length is 15 residues. With 8 bases removed from V and 6 bases from J, the gap between germline ends came to 23 bases. The CDR3 loop is CASSPRGSRMSEQYF. CDR3 bases: TGTGCCAGCTCCCCCCGTGGCTCTCGAATGTCCGAGCAGTACTTC.